Following are 22 T cell receptor beta chains from one sample sequenced in a study of persistence of HIV-infected CD4 T cells. The libraries were made with immunoSEQ version 4 in survey mode. This table comes from immunoSEQ multiplex PCR, and its TCRdb copy is limited to in-frame clones, with some not included. The sample has 45,000 or so clones, around 90% seen once. These receptors' antigens are unknown. Anti-CD3/anti-CD28 beads served as a nonspecific positive control stimulus. Sorting of responding CD4+ T cells relied on upregulated CD40 ligand together with CD69. The sample was CD4+ T cells sorted from PBMCs after roughly 20-hour stimulation, taken from a patient who received antiretroviral therapy. Receptor source: an adult woman with HIV who was CMV-seropositive.

The rearrangement links TRBV7-8 to TRBJ1-4, with TRBD1 identical over 11 bases. Trimming cost V 5 bases and J 7 bases; bases outside gene matches: 6. Per germline, CDR1 SGHVS and CDR2 FQNEAQ. The CDR3 totals 15 residues. The CDR3 reads CASSNGQGAGEKLFF. The CDR3 DNA follows: TGTGCCAGCAGCAACGGACAGGGGGCTGGTGAAAAACTGTTTTTT.

This chain joins TRBV7-9 and TRBJ2-6; 10 bases are a match to TRBD1. Germline trimming cut 5 bases from V and 3 bases from J; bases unmatched to any gene: 4. CDR3 size: 16 residues. The germline V gene has CDR1 SEHNR and CDR2 FQNEAQ (reference sequence). DNA of the CDR3: TGTGCCAGCAGCCCAGACAGGGGGCATGGGGCCAACGTCCTGACTTTC. Translating gives CASSPDRGHGANVLTF.

The chain combines TRBV19 with TRBJ2-3; 10 nucleotides agree with TRBD1. Trimming removed 10 bases from V and 1 base from J; junction bases left unmatched: 2. The length of the CDR3 is 13 residues. In germline, CDR1 is LNHDA, CDR2 SQIVND (reference sequence). The DNA for the CDR3 is TGTGCCACAGGGACAGGGGGCACAGATACGCAGTATTTT. It encodes CATGTGGTDTQYF.

This chain connects TRBV30 to TRBJ2-3; 7 bases map to TRBD2. The CDR3 has 16 amino acids. The germline V gene encodes CDR1 GTSNPN and CDR2 SVGIG (reference sequence). V gave up 2 bases and J gave up 0 bases; unmatched junction bases: 8. The CDR3 DNA is TGTGCCTGGAGTCTGGGGGGGTCCGCTAGCACAGATACGCAGTATTTT. Translation: CAWSLGGSASTDTQYF.

The chain carries TRBV15 and TRBJ1-1; D is unresolved. CDR1 is LNHNV, CDR2 YYDKDF, per germline (reference sequence). V lost 1 base, J lost 1 base, and 4 bases lay in between. The CDR3 length is 13 residues. The CDR3 sequence: CATSRAQNTEAFF. The CDR3 DNA follows: TGTGCCACCAGCAGAGCGCAGAACACTGAAGCTTTCTTT.

This chain uses TRBV10-1 with TRBJ2-7; a possible D gene is TRBD1 (5 bases). Germline CDR1 WNHNN, CDR2 SYGVQD (reference sequence). CDR3 length: 13 residues. The germline V and J ends were trimmed by 0 bases and 5 bases, with 8 bases remaining between them. CDR3 bases: TGCGCCAGCAGTGAGTCCGCCAGGGACGAGCAGTACTTC. It codes for CASSESARDEQYF.

V is TRBV5-4 and J is TRBJ1-5; 8 bases map to TRBD1. V lost 4 bases to trimming and J lost 2 bases; unmatched junction nucleotides: 8. The V gene's germline CDR1 is SGHNT and CDR2 YYREEE (reference sequence). The CDR3 totals 16 residues. The CDR3 DNA is TGTGCCAGCAGCATGCAGGGGGCGATGGGCAATCAGCCCCAGCATTTT. This sequence encodes CASSMQGAMGNQPQHF.

This clone was recorded only once. This chain uses TRBV19 with TRBJ1-2; the match to TRBD1 covers 8 bases. This CDR3 contains 12 residues. Germline V lookup: CDR1 LNHDA, CDR2 SQIVND (reference sequence). As DNA, the CDR3 is TGTGTCTCGACAGGGGTAAACTATGGCTACACCTTC. This sequence encodes CVSTGVNYGYTF.

The chain couples TRBV5-5 to TRBJ2-2; D ambiguous. This CDR3 is 13 amino acids long. The V gene lost 6 bases and the J gene lost 6 bases, with 12 bases spanning the gap. The germline CDR1 and CDR2 sequences are SGHKS and YYEKEE (reference sequence). The CDR3 DNA sequence: TGTGCCAGCATCAAGGCCGCCGCCGGGGAGCTGTTTTTT. Its translation: CASIKAAAGELFF.

V and J are TRBV30 and TRBJ2-3; D not resolved. Trimming left V 0 bases short and J 2 bases short, with 12 bases between. The germline V gene has CDR1 GTSNPN and CDR2 SVGIG (reference sequence). The CDR3 has 15 amino acids. CDR3 protein: CAWSVEEANTDTQYF. The CDR3 nucleotides read TGTGCCTGGAGTGTAGAAGAGGCGAACACAGATACGCAGTATTTT.

The rearrangement uses TRBV7-9 and TRBJ2-7; D not resolved. The CDR3 has 16 amino acids. V lost 1 base and J 2 bases, leaving 15 bases between the germline ends. Germline V gives CDR1 SEHNR, CDR2 FQNEAQ (reference sequence). The CDR3: CASSLDRQGLTYEQYF. CDR3 in DNA: TGTGCCAGCAGCTTAGATAGACAAGGTCTCACCTACGAGCAGTACTTC.

The V gene is TRBV6-5, the J gene TRBJ2-2, with D uncertain. This CDR3 is built from 10 residues. V dropped 8 bases and J dropped 6 bases, with 4 bases sitting between them. Germline V gene sequence: CDR1 MNHEY, CDR2 SVGAGI. The CDR3 nucleotides are TGTGCCAGCCGGGCCGGGGAGCTGTTTTTT. It translates to CASRAGELFF.

The chain combines TRBV5-5 with TRBJ2-7; D assignment may be TRBD1 or TRBD2 (5 bases each). The CDR3 is 14 residues long. Trimming took 0 bases from V and 6 from J, leaving 13 bases between them. Germline-derived CDR1 and CDR2 are SGHKS and YYEKEE (reference sequence). The CDR3 sequence: CASSLGGAVGEQYV. The CDR3 nucleotides read TGTGCCAGCAGCTTGGGAGGGGCGGTGGGCGAGCAGTACGTC.

The rearrangement links TRBV18 to TRBJ2-1; TRBD2 matches 15 bases. V shed 1 base and J 10 bases; nucleotides not matched to a gene: 8. The CDR3 totals 17 residues. Per the germline V gene, CDR1 is KGHSH and CDR2 is LQKENI. The CDR3: CASSPQGTSGGFGEQFF. For the CDR3, the DNA is TGTGCCAGCTCACCACAAGGGACTAGCGGGGGGTTTGGCGAGCAGTTCTTC. The entire variable domain, with the rest obtained from reference TRBV18 and TRBJ2-1, is as follows: NAGVMQNPRHLVRRRGQEARLRCSPMKGHSHVYWYRQLPEEGLKFMVYLQKENIIDESGMPKERFSAEFPKEGPSILRIQQVVRGDSAAYFCASSPQGTSGGFGEQFFGPGTRLTVL.

The chain combines TRBV27 with TRBJ2-7; D remains unclear. Trimming removed 5 bases from V and 7 bases from J, with 12 bases in between. The CDR3 contains 12 residues. Germline CDR1 MNHEY, CDR2 SMNVEV (reference sequence). CDR3 loop: CASSLTHGEQYF. The CDR3 DNA reads as TGTGCCAGCAGTCTTACACACGGTGAGCAGTACTTC.

The chain joins TRBV19 to TRBJ2-1; the match to TRBD2 covers 11 bases. The CDR3 spans 12 residues. The V gene end was trimmed by 7 bases and the J gene end by 14 bases; junction bases not matched to a gene: 7. The germline gives CDR1 LNHDA, CDR2 SQIVND (reference sequence). The CDR3 loop is CASMGTSGLEFF. DNA of the CDR3: TGTGCCAGTATGGGGACTAGCGGTCTTGAGTTCTTC.

The chain links TRBV5-1 to TRBJ2-3, with a weak D call TRBD2 (6 bases). The germline V and J ends were trimmed by 0 bases and 2 bases, with 10 bases remaining between them. CDR1 is SGHRS, CDR2 YFSETQ, per germline. This CDR3 is 15 amino acids long. CDR3 region: CASSLGGTSTDTQYF. The CDR3 DNA follows: TGCGCCAGCAGCTTGGGGGGGACTTCCACAGATACGCAGTATTTT.

V is TRBV2 and J is TRBJ1-2; no clear D gene. Germline CDR1 and CDR2: SNHLY and FYNNEI. V lost 7 bases and J lost 9, with 18 bases in between. CDR3 length equals 13 residues. Here the CDR3 DNA reads TGTGCCAGCACTACCGTCCCGGGTACGAGCTACACCTTC. It encodes CASTTVPGTSYTF. The full variable domain, in which reference TRBV2 and TRBJ1-2 provide the parts outside the CDR3, is EPEVTQTPSHQVTQMGQEVILRCVPISNHLYFYWYRQILGQKVEFLVSFYNNEISEKSEIFDDQFSVERPDGSNFTLKIRSTKLEDSAMYFCASTTVPGTSYTFGSGTRLTVV.

This sequence joins TRBV6-1 and TRBJ1-2; no definite D call. Between the trimmed V and J ends, which lost 1 base and 4 bases, there was a span of 10 bases. This CDR3 has 14 residues. The V gene's germline CDR1 is MNHNS and CDR2 SASEGT. The CDR3 bases are TGTGCCAGCAGTGAAGTAATGTTCAGCTATGGCTACACCTTC. Residues: CASSEVMFSYGYTF.

This clone was detected a few times. This chain uses TRBV6-5 with TRBJ1-6; 10 nucleotides match TRBD1. V shed 6 bases, J shed 14 bases, and the junction held 4 bases outside the gene matches. The CDR3 spans 12 residues. The germline V gene encodes CDR1 MNHEY and CDR2 SVGAGI. This CDR3 reads CASSMTGGTLHF. CDR3 in DNA: TGTGCCAGCAGCATGACAGGGGGCACCCTCCACTTT.

V is TRBV2 and J is TRBJ2-5; 8 bases are shared with TRBD2. V was pared by 6 bases and J by 4 bases, with 4 bases of the junction left unmatched. This CDR3 contains 13 residues. Germline V CDR1 and CDR2: SNHLY, FYNNEI. The CDR3 is CASSGGARETQYF. The CDR3 nucleotides are TGTGCCAGCAGCGGGGGGGCACGAGAGACCCAGTACTTC.

The chain combines TRBV5-6 with TRBJ1-2, with D perhaps matching TRBD1 (5 bases). With 3 bases removed from V and 8 bases from J, the gap between germline ends came to 17 bases. The CDR3 is 14 residues long. Germline V gene sequence: CDR1 SGHDT, CDR2 YYEEEE. The CDR3 region has the DNA TGTGCCAGCAGCTCGTCGTGGGGCTCTAAAGGCTACACCTTC. It encodes CASSSSWGSKGYTF.